The 23 T cell receptor beta chains below come from one sample, sequenced in a study of shared clonotypes between healthy human individuals. This table comes from immunoSEQ multiplex PCR, and its TCRdb copy is limited to in-frame clones, with some not included. The table lists about 870,000 clones, 92% of them singletons. The naive CD8 subset, CD45RO-negative cells positively selected for CCR7, excluded terminally differentiated effector memory CD45RA+ cells. Sequenced material: naive CD8+ T cells sorted from blood. The receptors stem from a man aged 30 to 39 in good health.

V gene TRBV11-2 combines with J gene TRBJ2-7; D is unclear. The CDR3 consists of 16 residues. V was trimmed by 0 bases and J by 2 bases, leaving 14 bases between them. Per the germline V gene, CDR1 is SGHAT and CDR2 is FQNNGV. The CDR3 region is CASSLDFRSGTYEQYF. DNA for the CDR3: TGTGCCAGCAGCTTAGACTTCCGCAGTGGAACCTACGAGCAGTACTTC.

This chain uses TRBV27 with TRBJ2-1, with D uncertain. The germline CDR1 and CDR2 sequences are MNHEY and SMNVEV (reference sequence). Trimming took off 5 bases at V and 6 bases at J, with 14 bases between the two ends. This CDR3 is 14 amino acids long. The CDR3 spells CASSPPGLLNEQFF. In DNA form, the CDR3 reads TGTGCCAGCAGTCCTCCTGGGCTGCTCAATGAGCAGTTCTTC.

The chain combines TRBV7-9 with TRBJ1-2; perhaps TRBD1 as D (5 bases). From germline, CDR1 is SEHNR and CDR2 FQNEAQ (reference sequence). V lost 4 bases, J lost 4 bases, and 19 bases lay in between. The CDR3 loop spans 16 amino acids. CDR3 region: CASSSRAQTEPYGYTF. As DNA, the CDR3 is TGTGCCAGCAGCTCCCGCGCTCAGACAGAGCCCTATGGCTACACCTTC.

This rearrangement joins TRBV29-1 to TRBJ2-2; the D call may be TRBD1 or TRBD2 (5 bases each). Deletions cut 0 bases from V and 7 bases from J, with 9 bases between. The CDR3 has 13 amino acids. Germline CDR1 SQVTM, CDR2 ANQGSEA. CDR3 sequence (DNA): TGCAGCGTTGAAGACGGGACGGGCGGGGAGCTGTTTTTT. This codes for CSVEDGTGGELFF.

V usage is TRBV27 and J usage is TRBJ2-5; D remains ambiguous. Trimming cost V 8 bases and J 4 bases, with 8 bases left between them. CDR3 size: 11 residues. The germline V gene has CDR1 MNHEY and CDR2 SMNVEV (reference sequence). The chain's CDR3 is CASGSLETQYF. CDR3 DNA sequence: TGTGCCAGCGGCTCCTTAGAGACCCAGTACTTC.

This chain uses TRBV5-8 with TRBJ1-3; no clear D gene. The CDR3 sequence is 15 residues long. The V gene's germline CDR1 is SGHTS and CDR2 YDEGEE. V was trimmed by 1 base and J by 0 bases, leaving 8 bases between them. The CDR3 DNA reads as TGTGCCAGCAGCTTGACAGCGTCCTCTGGAAACACCATATATTTT. Translation: CASSLTASSGNTIYF.

This chain links TRBV6-5 with TRBJ2-2, with D unclear. V gave up 7 bases and J gave up 4 bases, with 7 bases separating them. Germline V lookup: CDR1 MNHEY, CDR2 SVGAGI. This CDR3 region has 12 residues. The CDR3: CASNYGTGELFF. The CDR3 DNA is TGTGCCAGCAACTACGGCACCGGGGAGCTGTTTTTT.

In DNA, the CDR3 is TGTGCCAGCAGTGAACTATCGATAGCGGGGTTTCACAATGAGCAGTTCTTC. Its protein product is CASSELSIAGFHNEQFF. V and J are TRBV6-1 and TRBJ2-1; TRBD2 aligns across 8 bases. V lost 2 bases to trimming and J lost 5 bases; unmatched junction nucleotides: 11. CDR1 is MNHNS, CDR2 SASEGT, per germline. CDR3 length equals 17 residues.

This clone has just a few counts. This rearrangement joins TRBV7-9 to TRBJ2-7, with D uncertain. The germline gives CDR1 SEHNR, CDR2 FQNEAQ (reference sequence). Trimming stripped 5 bases from V and 2 bases from J, with 10 bases between. The CDR3 extends over 13 amino acids. The CDR3 is CASSRDGPYEQYF. For the CDR3, the DNA is TGTGCCAGCAGCAGAGATGGGCCCTACGAGCAGTACTTC.

This sequence joins TRBV29-1 and TRBJ1-2; possible D gene TRBD1, 5 bases. Germline V gene lookup returns CDR1 SQVTM and CDR2 ANQGSEA. V lost 7 bases and J lost 8, with 17 bases in between. The CDR3 is 12 amino acids. The DNA for the CDR3 is TGCAGCGGCGCCAGGGAGGAAGACGGCTACACCTTC. It encodes CSGAREEDGYTF.

The V and J genes are TRBV4-3 and TRBJ2-1; D is undetermined. Trimming removed 0 bases from V and 4 bases from J, with 10 bases in between. Germline V CDR1 and CDR2: LGHNA, YSLEER. This CDR3 spans 15 amino acids. The CDR3 nucleotides are TGCGCCAGCAGCCAAGATGTAGCAACATACAATGAGCAGTTCTTC. Translation: CASSQDVATYNEQFF.

This chain joins TRBV5-1 and TRBJ2-5; D remains unclear. Germline CDR1 and CDR2: SGHRS and YFSETQ. V was cut by 5 bases and J by 5 bases, with 19 bases left in between. The CDR3 contains 15 residues. CDR3 in DNA: TGCGCCAGCAGAGAAGGTACAAATCCGTGGGAGACCCAGTACTTC. This encodes CASREGTNPWETQYF. Combining the CDR3 with reference TRBV5-1 and TRBJ2-5 gives the whole variable domain KAGVTQTPRYLIKTRGQQVTLSCSPISGHRSVSWYQQTPGQGLQFLFEYFSETQRNKGNFPGRFSGRQFSNSRSEMNVSTLELGDSALYLCASREGTNPWETQYFGPGTRLLVL.

This clone has only a few counts. This rearrangement joins TRBV7-9 to TRBJ2-1; D is uncertain. Germline CDR1 SEHNR, CDR2 FQNEAQ (reference sequence). The CDR3 runs to 16 residues. V was cut by 5 bases and J by 2 bases, with 16 bases left in between. The DNA for the CDR3 is TGTGCCAGCAGCCCGCCCATAGTAAGCCCCTACAATGAGCAGTTCTTC. Its protein product is CASSPPIVSPYNEQFF. Full variable domain (rest looked up from reference TRBV7-9 and TRBJ2-1): DTGVSQNPRHKITKRGQNVTFRCDPISEHNRLYWYRQTLGQGPEFLTYFQNEAQLEKSRLLSDRFSAERPKGSFSTLEIQRTEQGDSAMYLCASSPPIVSPYNEQFFGPGTRLTVL.

The rearrangement uses TRBV28 and TRBJ1-4, with D possibly being TRBD1 (5 bases). CDR1 and CDR2 (germline): MDHEN, SYDVKM. The CDR3 consists of 18 residues. Trimming left V 4 bases short and J 0 bases short, with 18 bases between. Here the CDR3 DNA reads TGTGCCAGCAGTTCCCCCTTTGACAGATTTGCAACTAATGAAAAACTGTTTTTT. Its translation is CASSSPFDRFATNEKLFF.

This chain joins TRBV6-5 and TRBJ2-2, with 7 bases aligning to TRBD2. CDR3 size: 15 residues. Germline V gene lookup returns CDR1 MNHEY and CDR2 SVGAGI. The junction had 2 bases not matched to a gene; V was cut back by 0 bases and J by 4 bases. The CDR3 sequence is CASSYSTGGTGELFF. The CDR3 DNA reads as TGTGCCAGCAGTTACTCGACGGGGGGCACCGGGGAGCTGTTTTTT.

The rearrangement joins TRBV28 to TRBJ2-7; D might be TRBD1 or TRBD2, each matching 5 bases. Trimming stripped 6 bases from V and 3 bases from J, with 21 bases between. The CDR3 extends over 16 amino acids. Germline values: CDR1 MDHEN, CDR2 SYDVKM. For the CDR3, the DNA is TGTGCCAGCAGACCTGGGGAGACAGTTTCCAACTACGAGCAGTACTTC. It is translated as CASRPGETVSNYEQYF. The entire variable domain, with the rest obtained from reference TRBV28 and TRBJ2-7, is as follows: DVKVTQSSRYLVKRTGEKVFLECVQDMDHENMFWYRQDPGLGLRLIYFSYDVKMKEKGDIPEGYSVSREKKERFSLILESASTNQTSMYLCASRPGETVSNYEQYFGPGTRLTVT.

This rearrangement joins TRBV14 to TRBJ1-2; possible D gene TRBD1, 6 bases. Germline V lookup: CDR1 SGHDN, CDR2 FVKESK. CDR3 length: 14 amino acids. The V end lost 3 bases, the J end lost 5 bases, and 13 bases lay between the germline ends. The chain's CDR3 is CASSHSGTIYGYTF. Written as DNA, the CDR3 is TGTGCCAGCAGCCATTCCGGGACAATTTATGGCTACACCTTC.

The CDR3 region is CASSATGEEQYF. The CDR3 nucleotides read TGTGCCAGCAGCGCGACAGGGGAAGAGCAGTACTTC. This chain joins TRBV11-2 and TRBJ2-7; TRBD1 aligns across 8 bases. Per the germline V gene, CDR1 is SGHAT and CDR2 is FQNNGV. This CDR3 spans 12 amino acids. J was trimmed by 7 bases and V by 5 bases; bases with no gene match: 4.

The chain employs TRBV27 and TRBJ2-7; the match to TRBD1 covers 10 bases. This CDR3 comprises 16 residues. CDR1 and CDR2 from the germline V gene are MNHEY and SMNVEV (reference sequence). J was trimmed by 0 bases and V by 6 bases; bases with no gene match: 8. The CDR3 protein is CASSRQGAESSYEQYF. The CDR3 DNA sequence: TGTGCCAGCAGCCGACAGGGGGCGGAGAGCTCCTACGAGCAGTACTTC.

The rearrangement uses TRBV5-8 and TRBJ2-7; no firm D call. The CDR3 sequence is 14 residues long. From germline, CDR1 is SGHTS and CDR2 YDEGEE. With 6 bases removed from V and 5 bases from J, the gap between germline ends came to 18 bases. CDR3 region: CASNVPFGDHEQYF. CDR3 sequence (DNA): TGTGCCAGCAACGTGCCCTTTGGAGACCACGAGCAGTACTTC.

In this sample, this clone turned up once. This chain links TRBV7-9 with TRBJ2-1; TRBD2 agrees at 7 bases. CDR3 size: 16 residues. The junction had 9 bases not matched to a gene; V was cut back by 5 bases and J by 2 bases. Germline V gives CDR1 SEHNR, CDR2 FQNEAQ (reference sequence). The CDR3 loop reads CASSGGLTPTYNEQFF. The CDR3 bases are TGTGCCAGCAGCGGGGGACTAACCCCAACCTACAATGAGCAGTTCTTC.

This clone was seen only a few times. This chain links TRBV10-3 with TRBJ1-1, with a tentative D call TRBD1 (6 bases). V was cut by 6 bases and J by 0 bases, with 14 bases left in between. Germline V gene lookup returns CDR1 ENHRY and CDR2 SYGVKD. CDR3 length: 15 amino acids. The CDR3 protein is CAIRGVTGMNTEAFF. DNA for the CDR3: TGTGCCATCAGGGGAGTTACAGGGATGAACACTGAAGCTTTCTTT.

This rearrangement joins TRBV11-1 to TRBJ2-2; possible D gene TRBD2, 5 bases. Germline-derived CDR1 and CDR2 are SGHAT and FQDESV (reference sequence). The CDR3 totals 16 residues. V lost 2 bases to trimming and J lost 6 bases, with 16 bases between them. CDR3 sequence: CASSLTRETEPGELFF. The DNA of the CDR3 is TGTGCCAGCAGCTTAACGAGGGAGACTGAACCCGGGGAGCTGTTTTTT.